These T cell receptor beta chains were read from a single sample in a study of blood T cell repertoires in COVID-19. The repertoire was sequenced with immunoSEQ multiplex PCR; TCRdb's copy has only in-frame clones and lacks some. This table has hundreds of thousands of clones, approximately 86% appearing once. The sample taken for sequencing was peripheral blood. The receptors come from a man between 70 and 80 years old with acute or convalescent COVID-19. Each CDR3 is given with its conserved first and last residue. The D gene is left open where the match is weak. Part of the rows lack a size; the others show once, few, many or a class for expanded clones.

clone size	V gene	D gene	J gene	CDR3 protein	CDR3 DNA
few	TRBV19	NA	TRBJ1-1	CASSPQGRAEAFF	TGTGCCAGTAGTCCCCAGGGGCGGGCTGAAGCTTTCTTT
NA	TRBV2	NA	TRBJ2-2	CASTGSGTGELFF	TGTGCCAGCACCGGATCGGGCACCGGGGAGCTGTTTTTT
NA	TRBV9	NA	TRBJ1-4	CASSTSGGVNEKLFF	TGTGCCAGCAGCACCTCTGGAGGGGTTAATGAAAAACTGTTTTTT
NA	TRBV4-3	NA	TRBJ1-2	CASSASATGRGYLYGYTF	TGCGCCAGCAGCGCATCGGCCACTGGGAGGGGCTACCTCTATGGCTACACCTTC
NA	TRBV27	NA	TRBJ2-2	CASSLNSGTGELFF	TGTGCCAGCAGTTTAAACTCAGGCACCGGGGAGCTGTTTTTT
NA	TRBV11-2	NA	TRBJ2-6	CASSLEQANVLTF	TGTGCCAGCAGCTTAGAACAAGCCAACGTCCTGACTTTC
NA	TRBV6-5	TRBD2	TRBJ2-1	CASSYFPRGDNEQFF	TGTGCCAGCAGTTACTTTCCGCGGGGGGACAATGAGCAGTTCTTC
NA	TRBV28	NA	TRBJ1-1	CASSLHGPGTEAFF	TGTGCCAGCAGTTTACACGGTCCAGGCACTGAAGCTTTCTTT
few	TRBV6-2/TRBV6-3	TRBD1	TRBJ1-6	CASSHPGTGVINSPLHF	TGTGCCAGCAGCCACCCCGGGACAGGGGTAATTAATTCACCCCTCCACTTT
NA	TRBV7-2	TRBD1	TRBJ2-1	CASSPGQGYYNEQFF	TGTGCCAGCAGCCCAGGACAGGGTTATTACAATGAGCAGTTCTTC
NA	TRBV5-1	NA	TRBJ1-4	CASSWTTPRNEKLFF	TGCGCCAGCAGCTGGACTACACCGCGGAATGAAAAACTGTTTTTT
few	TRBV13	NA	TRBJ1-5	CASTIGGGGDQPQHF	TGTGCCAGCACCATAGGAGGTGGGGGGGACCAGCCCCAGCATTTT
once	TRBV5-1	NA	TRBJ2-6	CASSPIVDGAGANVLTF	TGCGCCAGCAGCCCAATAGTTGACGGGGCTGGGGCCAACGTCCTGACTTTC
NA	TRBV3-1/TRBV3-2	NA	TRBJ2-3	CASSQPGTDTQYF	TGTGCCAGCAGCCAGCCGGGCACAGATACGCAGTATTTT
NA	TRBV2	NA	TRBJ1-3	CASTRGSSGNTIYF	TGTGCCAGCACTCGGGGAAGCTCTGGAAACACCATATATTTT
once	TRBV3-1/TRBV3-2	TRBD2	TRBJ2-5	CASSQGLAGMIRETQYF	TGTGCCAGCAGCCAAGGGCTAGCGGGAATGATTCGAGAGACCCAGTACTTC
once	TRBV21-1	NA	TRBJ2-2	CASSNNKTGELFF	TGTGCCAGCAGCAATAATAAAACCGGGGAGCTGTTTTTT
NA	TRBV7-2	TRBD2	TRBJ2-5	CASSLFGGGETQYF	TGTGCCAGCAGCTTATTTGGCGGGGGAGAGACCCAGTACTTC
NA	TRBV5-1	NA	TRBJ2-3	CASSKQSTDTQYF	TGCGCCAGCAGTAAACAAAGCACAGATACGCAGTATTTT
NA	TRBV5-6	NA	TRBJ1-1	CASSFRNTEAFF	TGTGCCAGCAGCTTCAGGAACACTGAAGCTTTCTTT
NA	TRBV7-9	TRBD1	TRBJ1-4	CASSFDRGLGPNEKLFF	TGTGCCAGCAGCTTCGACAGGGGGCTTGGTCCTAATGAAAAACTGTTTTTT
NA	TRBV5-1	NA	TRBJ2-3	CASSLSGTQYF	TGCGCCAGCAGCTTGTCGGGAACGCAGTATTTT